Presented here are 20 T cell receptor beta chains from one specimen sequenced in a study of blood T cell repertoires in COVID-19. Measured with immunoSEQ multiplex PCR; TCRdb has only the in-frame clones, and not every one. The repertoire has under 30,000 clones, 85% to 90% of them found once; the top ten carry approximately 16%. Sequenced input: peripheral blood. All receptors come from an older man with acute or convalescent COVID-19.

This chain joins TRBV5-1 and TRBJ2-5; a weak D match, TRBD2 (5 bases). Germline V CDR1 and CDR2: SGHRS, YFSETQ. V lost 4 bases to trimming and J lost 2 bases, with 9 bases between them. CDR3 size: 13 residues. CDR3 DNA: TGCGCCAGCAGCCCCGGGGTTCAAGAGACCCAGTACTTC. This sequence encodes CASSPGVQETQYF.

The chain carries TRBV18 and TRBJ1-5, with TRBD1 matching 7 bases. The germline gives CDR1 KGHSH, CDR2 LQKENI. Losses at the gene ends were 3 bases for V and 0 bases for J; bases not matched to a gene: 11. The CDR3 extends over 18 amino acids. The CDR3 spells CASSPMRAGTDSNQPQHF. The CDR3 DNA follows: TGTGCCAGCTCACCTATGAGGGCCGGGACAGATAGCAATCAGCCCCAGCATTTT.

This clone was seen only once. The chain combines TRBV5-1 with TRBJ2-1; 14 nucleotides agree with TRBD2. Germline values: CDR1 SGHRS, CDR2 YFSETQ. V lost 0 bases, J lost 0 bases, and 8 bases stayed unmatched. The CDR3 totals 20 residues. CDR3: CASSLAGTSGGPSSYNEQFF. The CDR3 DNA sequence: TGCGCCAGCAGCTTGGCCGGGACTAGCGGGGGCCCTAGCTCCTACAATGAGCAGTTCTTC. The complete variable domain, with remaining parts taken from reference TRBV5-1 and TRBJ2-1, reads KAGVTQTPRYLIKTRGQQVTLSCSPISGHRSVSWYQQTPGQGLQFLFEYFSETQRNKGNFPGRFSGRQFSNSRSEMNVSTLELGDSALYLCASSLAGTSGGPSSYNEQFFGPGTRLTVL.

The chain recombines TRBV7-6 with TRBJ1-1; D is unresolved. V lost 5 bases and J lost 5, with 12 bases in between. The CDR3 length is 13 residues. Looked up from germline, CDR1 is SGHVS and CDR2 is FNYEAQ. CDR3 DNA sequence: TGTGCCAGCAGCGAGGGCCAGACAACTGAAGCTTTCTTT. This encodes CASSEGQTTEAFF.

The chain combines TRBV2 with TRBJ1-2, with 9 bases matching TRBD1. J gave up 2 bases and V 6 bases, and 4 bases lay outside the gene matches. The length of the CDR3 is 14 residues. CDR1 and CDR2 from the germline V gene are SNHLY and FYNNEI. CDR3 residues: CASSAGQGNYGYTF. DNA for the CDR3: TGTGCCAGCAGCGCCGGACAGGGGAACTATGGCTACACCTTC.

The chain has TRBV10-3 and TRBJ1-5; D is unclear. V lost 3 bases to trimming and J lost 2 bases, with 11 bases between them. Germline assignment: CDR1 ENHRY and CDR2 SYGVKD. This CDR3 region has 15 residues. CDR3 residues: CAISDRGLGNQPQHF. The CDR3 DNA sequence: TGTGCCATCAGTGATCGGGGTTTGGGCAATCAGCCCCAGCATTTT.

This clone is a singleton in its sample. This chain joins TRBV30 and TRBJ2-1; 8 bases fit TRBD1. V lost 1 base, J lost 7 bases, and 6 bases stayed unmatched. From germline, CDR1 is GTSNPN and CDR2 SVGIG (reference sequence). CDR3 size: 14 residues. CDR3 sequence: CAWSGQGMGNEQFF. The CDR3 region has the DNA TGTGCCTGGAGTGGACAGGGGATGGGTAATGAGCAGTTCTTC.

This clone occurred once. CDR3 residues: CASSEEILRSYTEAFF. CDR3 in DNA: TGCGCCAGCAGCGAGGAAATCCTGAGATCCTACACTGAAGCTTTCTTT. The rearrangement uses TRBV5-1 and TRBJ1-1; unclear D gene. Germline assignment: CDR1 SGHRS and CDR2 YFSETQ. V was shortened by 4 bases and J by 3 bases, with 19 bases between the two germline ends. This CDR3 region has 16 residues.

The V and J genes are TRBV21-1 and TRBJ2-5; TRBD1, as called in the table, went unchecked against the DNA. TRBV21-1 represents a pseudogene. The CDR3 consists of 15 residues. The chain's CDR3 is CASSGRVQGEETQYF. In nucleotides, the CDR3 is TGTGCCAGCAGCGGCCGGGTACAGGGTGAAGAGACCCAGTACTTC.

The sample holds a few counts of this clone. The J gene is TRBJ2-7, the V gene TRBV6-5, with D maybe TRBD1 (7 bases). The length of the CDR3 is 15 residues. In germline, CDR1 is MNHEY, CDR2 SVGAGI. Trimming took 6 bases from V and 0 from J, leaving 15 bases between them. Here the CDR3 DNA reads TGTGCCAGCAGCGGCCGGGGGACAGCCTCCTACGAGCAGTACTTC. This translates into CASSGRGTASYEQYF.

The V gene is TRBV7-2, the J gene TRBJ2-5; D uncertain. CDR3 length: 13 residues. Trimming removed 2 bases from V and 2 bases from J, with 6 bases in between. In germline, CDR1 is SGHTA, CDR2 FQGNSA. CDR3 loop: CASSLYIQETQYF. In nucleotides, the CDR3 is TGTGCCAGCAGCTTATATATACAAGAGACCCAGTACTTC.

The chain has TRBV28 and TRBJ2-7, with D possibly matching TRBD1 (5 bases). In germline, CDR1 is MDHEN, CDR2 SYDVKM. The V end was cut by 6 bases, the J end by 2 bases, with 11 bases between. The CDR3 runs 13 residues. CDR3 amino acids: CASRPQGTYEQYF. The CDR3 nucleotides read TGTGCCAGCAGGCCGCAGGGAACCTACGAGCAGTACTTC.

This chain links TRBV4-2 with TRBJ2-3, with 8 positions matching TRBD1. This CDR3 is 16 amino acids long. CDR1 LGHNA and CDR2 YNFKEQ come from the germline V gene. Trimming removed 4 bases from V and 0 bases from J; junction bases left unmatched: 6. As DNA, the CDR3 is TGTGCCAGCAGCCCCCCGGGACAGGCTAGCACAGATACGCAGTATTTT. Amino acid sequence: CASSPPGQASTDTQYF.

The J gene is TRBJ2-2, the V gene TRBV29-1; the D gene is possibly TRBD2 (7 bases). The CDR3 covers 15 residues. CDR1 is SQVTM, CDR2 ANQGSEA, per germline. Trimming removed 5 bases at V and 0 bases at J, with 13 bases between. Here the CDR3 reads CSVYKGGPNTGELFF. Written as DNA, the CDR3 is TGCAGCGTTTACAAGGGGGGGCCGAACACCGGGGAGCTGTTTTTT.

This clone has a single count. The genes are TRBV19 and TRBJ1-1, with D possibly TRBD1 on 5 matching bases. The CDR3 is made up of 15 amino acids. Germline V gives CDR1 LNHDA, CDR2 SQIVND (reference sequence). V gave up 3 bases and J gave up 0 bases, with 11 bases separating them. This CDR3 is CASSIEGVMNTEAFF. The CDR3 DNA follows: TGTGCCAGTAGTATCGAAGGGGTTATGAACACTGAAGCTTTCTTT. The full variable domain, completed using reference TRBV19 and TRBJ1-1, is DGGITQSPKYLFRKEGQNVTLSCEQNLNHDAMYWYRQDPGQGLRLIYYSQIVNDFQKGDIAEGYSVSREKKESFPLTVTSAQKNPTAFYLCASSIEGVMNTEAFFGQGTRLTVV.

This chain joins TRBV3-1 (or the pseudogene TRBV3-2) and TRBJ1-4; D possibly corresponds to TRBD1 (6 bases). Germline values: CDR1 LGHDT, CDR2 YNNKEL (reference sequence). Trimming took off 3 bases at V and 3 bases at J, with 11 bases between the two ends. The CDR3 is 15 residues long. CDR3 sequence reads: CASSQGGGPNEKLFF. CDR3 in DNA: TGTGCCAGCAGCCAGGGGGGGGGCCCTAATGAAAAACTGTTTTTT.

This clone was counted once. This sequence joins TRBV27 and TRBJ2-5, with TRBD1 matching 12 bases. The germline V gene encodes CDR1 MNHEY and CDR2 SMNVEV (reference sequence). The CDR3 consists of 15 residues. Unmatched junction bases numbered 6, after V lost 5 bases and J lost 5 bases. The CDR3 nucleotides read TGTGCCAGCAGTAGGGGACAGGGGGCGTGGGAGACCCAGTACTTC. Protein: CASSRGQGAWETQYF.

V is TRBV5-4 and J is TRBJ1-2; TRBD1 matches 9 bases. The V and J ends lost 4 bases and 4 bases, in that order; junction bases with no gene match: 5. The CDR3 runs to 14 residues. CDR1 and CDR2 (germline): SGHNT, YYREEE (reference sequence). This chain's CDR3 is CASSPGQGPYGYTF. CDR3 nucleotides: TGTGCCAGCAGCCCCGGACAGGGGCCCTATGGCTACACCTTC.

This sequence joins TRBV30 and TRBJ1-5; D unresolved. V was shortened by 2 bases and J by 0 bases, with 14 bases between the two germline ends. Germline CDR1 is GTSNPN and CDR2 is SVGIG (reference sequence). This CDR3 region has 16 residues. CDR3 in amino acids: CAWSRSAGASNQPQHF. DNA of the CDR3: TGTGCCTGGAGTCGCTCCGCCGGAGCTAGCAATCAGCCCCAGCATTTT.

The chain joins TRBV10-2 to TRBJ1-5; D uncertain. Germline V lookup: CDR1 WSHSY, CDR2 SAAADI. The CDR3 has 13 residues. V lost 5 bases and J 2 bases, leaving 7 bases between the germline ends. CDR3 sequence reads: CASSFNGNQPQHF. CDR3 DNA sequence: TGCGCCAGCAGTTTTAATGGCAATCAGCCCCAGCATTTT.